The 24 T cell receptor beta chains listed next were all sequenced from one sample in a study of radiotherapy plus CTLA-4 blockade in lung cancer. Data came from immunoSEQ multiplex PCR; TCRdb stores just in-frame clones and leaves some out. The repertoire includes tens of thousands of clones, about 76% of them detected once, and 8.5% sits in the top ten. The sequenced sample was peripheral blood, obtained from a patient treated with radiotherapy plus ipilimumab. Source of these receptors: a human donor with non-small cell lung cancer who had a complete response to radiotherapy plus ipilimumab.

This chain joins TRBV5-1 and TRBJ2-5; D is undetermined. With 2 bases removed from V and 2 bases from J, the gap between germline ends came to 13 bases. Germline V gene lookup returns CDR1 SGHRS and CDR2 YFSETQ. The CDR3 has 15 residues. The CDR3 spells CASSLAGPAQETQYF. The DNA of the CDR3 is TGCGCCAGCAGCTTAGCAGGCCCCGCACAAGAGACCCAGTACTTC. Looking up the rest from reference TRBV5-1 and TRBJ2-5 gives the full variable domain: KAGVTQTPRYLIKTRGQQVTLSCSPISGHRSVSWYQQTPGQGLQFLFEYFSETQRNKGNFPGRFSGRQFSNSRSEMNVSTLELGDSALYLCASSLAGPAQETQYFGPGTRLLVL.

The chain recombines TRBV14 with TRBJ2-6; 9 bases align to TRBD1. Germline V gene sequence: CDR1 SGHDN, CDR2 FVKESK. V lost 4 bases to trimming and J lost 2 bases; unmatched junction nucleotides: 3. The CDR3 length is 16 residues. The CDR3: CASSLGDRAGANVLTF. The CDR3 DNA sequence: TGTGCCAGCAGCCTTGGGGACAGGGCTGGGGCCAACGTCCTGACTTTC.

This chain uses TRBV2 with TRBJ2-1; maybe TRBD2 (7 bases). Trimming cost V 9 bases and J 3 bases, with 18 bases left between them. This CDR3 spans 15 amino acids. Germline V lookup: CDR1 SNHLY, CDR2 FYNNEI. The CDR3 loop reads CASSWGGASYNEQFF. The DNA for the CDR3 is TGTGCCAGTTCCTGGGGGGGGGCGAGCTACAATGAGCAGTTCTTC.

The V gene is TRBV7-9, the J gene TRBJ1-2, with TRBD1 matching over 7 bases. Germline V gene sequence: CDR1 SEHNR, CDR2 FQNEAQ (reference sequence). V shed 2 bases, J shed 3 bases, and the junction held 6 bases outside the gene matches. This CDR3 has 15 amino acids. CDR3 nucleotides: TGTGCCAGCAGCTTAACGACAGGGTTGGACTATGGCTACACCTTC. Translated, it gives CASSLTTGLDYGYTF.

The V and J genes are TRBV27 and TRBJ1-2; D possibly corresponds to TRBD1 (6 bases). CDR3 length: 14 residues. Germline V gene sequence: CDR1 MNHEY, CDR2 SMNVEV (reference sequence). V lost 6 bases to trimming and J lost 0 bases, with 11 bases between them. Written as DNA, the CDR3 is TGTGCCAGCAGCCCCCCAGGGGCTAACTATGGCTACACCTTC. Its translation: CASSPPGANYGYTF.

About this clone: The junction shows a germline mismatch at one end, possibly a read error. The same CDR3 is also encoded by other DNA sequences in this sample. The chain couples TRBV9 to TRBJ2-5, with TRBD2 matching over 7 bases. CDR1 SGDLS and CDR2 YYNGEE come from the germline V gene. The CDR3 is 17 residues long. CDR3 loop: CASSVGKWRGNQETQYF. CDR3 nucleotides: TGTGCCAGCAGCGTAGGGAAGTGGCGGGGGAACCAGGAGACCCAGTACTTC.

The sample holds a few counts of this clone. Here the CDR3 reads CASSASSGQNTGELFF. CDR3 DNA sequence: TGTGCCAGCAGCGCTTCTAGCGGGCAGAACACCGGGGAGCTGTTTTTT. This chain joins TRBV9 and TRBJ2-2, with TRBD2 matching 8 bases. After removal of 3 bases from V and 1 base from J, the junction contained 5 bases not matched to a gene. The CDR3 spans 16 residues. Per germline, CDR1 SGDLS and CDR2 YYNGEE.

The rearrangement joins TRBV7-2 to TRBJ1-2; 7 bases fit TRBD1. Losses at the gene ends were 5 bases for V and 6 bases for J; bases not matched to a gene: 6. The CDR3 has 13 residues. Germline V lookup: CDR1 SGHTA, CDR2 FQGNSA. CDR3 protein: CASSRDRDNGYTF. The DNA for the CDR3 is TGTGCCAGCAGCCGGGACAGAGACAATGGCTACACCTTC.

The chain carries TRBV7-6 and TRBJ1-1; 7 bases agree with TRBD1. Germline trimming cut 4 bases from V and 6 bases from J; bases unmatched to any gene: 8. Germline V gene lookup returns CDR1 SGHVS and CDR2 FNYEAQ. The CDR3 covers 14 residues. The CDR3 spells CASSSGGGSAEAFF. CDR3 sequence (DNA): TGTGCCAGCAGCTCGGGAGGGGGCTCGGCTGAAGCTTTCTTT.

The V gene is TRBV28, the J gene TRBJ2-1; 7 bases agree with TRBD2. Germline V gene lookup returns CDR1 MDHEN and CDR2 SYDVKM. This CDR3 spans 15 amino acids. The V and J ends lost 3 bases and 5 bases, in that order; junction bases with no gene match: 7. The CDR3: CASSLGGRRNNEQFF. CDR3 nucleotide sequence: TGTGCCAGCAGTTTGGGAGGGAGAAGGAACAATGAGCAGTTCTTC.

J is TRBJ2-7 and V is TRBV11-2; D is perhaps TRBD2 (6 bases). The germline V gene has CDR1 SGHAT and CDR2 FQNNGV. The ends were cut back, 0 bases at V and 3 bases at J, with 15 bases in the middle. This CDR3 is 16 amino acids long. The CDR3 bases are TGTGCCAGCAGCTTAGATATGGAGGGAAACTACTACGAGCAGTACTTC. Translation: CASSLDMEGNYYEQYF.

The genes are TRBV9 and TRBJ1-1; D is perhaps TRBD1 (5 bases). Germline V lookup: CDR1 SGDLS, CDR2 YYNGEE. V was clipped by 0 bases and J by 3 bases, with 12 bases between them. The CDR3 has 15 amino acids. CDR3 in amino acids: CASSVDPAGDTEAFF. The CDR3 DNA follows: TGTGCCAGCAGCGTAGATCCAGCGGGGGACACTGAAGCTTTCTTT.

This clone was seen a single time. V gene TRBV25-1 combines with J gene TRBJ2-2; TRBD1 might be the D (6 bases). There are 13 residues in the CDR3. The V end was cut by 6 bases, the J end by 4 bases, with 9 bases between. The V gene's germline CDR1 is MGHDK and CDR2 SYGVNS. CDR3: CASRNRATGELFF. CDR3 coding DNA: TGTGCCAGCAGGAACAGGGCCACCGGGGAGCTGTTTTTT.

A few counts support this clone. The rearrangement links TRBV7-9 to TRBJ2-4; 9 bases are a match to TRBD1. The V segment lost 4 bases and the J segment 7 bases; nucleotides outside the gene matches: 5. The CDR3 spans 14 residues. Germline V gene data show CDR1 as SEHNR and CDR2 as FQNEAQ (reference sequence). CDR3 sequence: CASSWGDRDNIQYF. The CDR3 DNA sequence: TGTGCCAGCAGCTGGGGGGACAGGGATAACATTCAGTACTTC.

The V gene is TRBV11-3, the J gene TRBJ2-5; 9 bases match TRBD2. The CDR3 is 15 residues long. Trimming cost V 5 bases and J 2 bases; bases outside gene matches: 6. In germline, CDR1 is SGHNT, CDR2 YENEEA. CDR3 coding DNA: TGTGCCAGCAGCCTCAATGCGGGGGGGCAAGAGACCCAGTACTTC. It specifies CASSLNAGGQETQYF.

Only a few counts were recorded for this clone. The chain links TRBV10-3 to TRBJ1-6, with 7 positions matching TRBD1. The germline V gene has CDR1 ENHRY and CDR2 SYGVKD. The CDR3 is made up of 13 amino acids. V shed 10 bases, J shed 7 bases, and the junction held 7 bases outside the gene matches. CDR3 region: CATVQGLNSPLHF. The CDR3 DNA reads TGTGCCACCGTACAGGGGCTAAATTCACCCCTCCACTTT.

This clone has only one observation. V is TRBV18 and J is TRBJ2-1; maybe TRBD1 (6 bases). The CDR3 length is 14 residues. V dropped 10 bases and J dropped 5 bases, with 18 bases sitting between them. Germline CDR1 KGHSH, CDR2 LQKENI. DNA of the CDR3: TGTGCCACTAAACAATTGACAGGTAACAATGAGCAGTTCTTC. It specifies CATKQLTGNNEQFF. Together with reference TRBV18 and TRBJ2-1, the CDR3 gives the full variable domain: NAGVMQNPRHLVRRRGQEARLRCSPMKGHSHVYWYRQLPEEGLKFMVYLQKENIIDESGMPKERFSAEFPKEGPSILRIQQVVRGDSAAYFCATKQLTGNNEQFFGPGTRLTVL.

V gene TRBV28 combines with J gene TRBJ1-2, with 10 bases lining up with TRBD1. Trimming removed 6 bases from V and 8 bases from J; junction bases left unmatched: 6. The CDR3 covers 13 residues. The germline gives CDR1 MDHEN, CDR2 SYDVKM. The CDR3 nucleotides read TGTGCCAGCAGGCCCGGACAGGGGGGCGGCTACACCTTC. Its protein product is CASRPGQGGGYTF.

The chain joins TRBV4-3 to TRBJ1-1; a weak D match, TRBD1 (5 bases). Looked up from germline, CDR1 is LGHNA and CDR2 is YSLEER. The CDR3 sequence is 15 residues long. V lost 4 bases, J lost 5 bases, and 17 bases lay in between. The CDR3 protein is CASSPNPRGETEAFF. In DNA, the CDR3 is TGCGCCAGCAGCCCGAACCCCCGGGGGGAGACTGAAGCTTTCTTT.

A single count supports this clone. This rearrangement joins TRBV6-8 to TRBJ2-4; TRBD1 aligns across 8 bases. Unmatched junction bases numbered 12, after V lost 5 bases and J lost 6 bases. The CDR3 contains 16 residues. Germline CDR1 reads MNHGY; CDR2 reads SAAAGT. As DNA, the CDR3 is TGTGCCAGCAGTACAGAGACAGGGGCCGGTTTAAACATTCAGTACTTC. It is translated as CASSTETGAGLNIQYF.

The chain is built from TRBV18 and TRBJ1-3; D gene ambiguous. There are 16 residues in the CDR3. The germline gives CDR1 KGHSH, CDR2 LQKENI. The V gene lost 2 bases and the J gene lost 0 bases, with 11 bases spanning the gap. CDR3 nucleotides: TGTGCCAGCTCACCAGGGAGGTCAGGCTCTGGAAACACCATATATTTT. Its translation is CASSPGRSGSGNTIYF.

This rearrangement joins TRBV2 to TRBJ1-2, with TRBD1 matching over 8 bases. The CDR3 length is 15 residues. V lost 4 bases, J lost 4 bases, and 8 bases stayed unmatched. CDR1 and CDR2 (germline): SNHLY, FYNNEI. In DNA form, the CDR3 reads TGTGCCAGCAGTGTGTTCCCGACAGGGGCCTATGGCTACACCTTC. The encoded protein is CASSVFPTGAYGYTF.

The chain recombines TRBV7-2 with TRBJ1-1; 7 bases are a match to TRBD1. Germline CDR1 SGHTA, CDR2 FQGNSA. After removal of 5 bases from V and 6 bases from J, the junction contained 3 bases not matched to a gene. The length of the CDR3 is 12 residues. In nucleotides, the CDR3 is TGTGCCAGCAGCCCAGGGGGTGCTGAAGCTTTCTTT. Translation: CASSPGGAEAFF.

This chain uses TRBV2 with TRBJ1-3, with TRBD1 identical over 7 bases. Germline-derived CDR1 and CDR2 are SNHLY and FYNNEI. With V trimmed by 5 bases and J by 2 bases, 3 bases remained unmatched. The CDR3 loop spans 14 amino acids. CDR3 in amino acids: CASSRQGPGNTIYF. The CDR3 DNA follows: TGTGCCAGCAGTCGACAGGGTCCTGGAAACACCATATATTTT.